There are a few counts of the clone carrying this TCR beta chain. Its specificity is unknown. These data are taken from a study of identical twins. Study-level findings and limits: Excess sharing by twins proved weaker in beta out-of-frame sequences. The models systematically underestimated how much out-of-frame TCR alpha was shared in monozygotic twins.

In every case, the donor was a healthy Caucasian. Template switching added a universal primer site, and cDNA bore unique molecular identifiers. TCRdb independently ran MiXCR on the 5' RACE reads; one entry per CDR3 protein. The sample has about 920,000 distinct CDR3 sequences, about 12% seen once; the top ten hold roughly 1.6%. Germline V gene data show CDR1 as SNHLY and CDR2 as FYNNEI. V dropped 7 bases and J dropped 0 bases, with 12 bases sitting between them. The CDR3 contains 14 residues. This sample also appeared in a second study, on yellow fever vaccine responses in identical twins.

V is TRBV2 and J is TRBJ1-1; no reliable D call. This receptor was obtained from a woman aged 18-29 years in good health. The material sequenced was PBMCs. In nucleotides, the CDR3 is TGTGCCAGCATTCCTGAGGCCATGAACACTGAAGCTTTCTTT. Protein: CASIPEAMNTEAFF.